The clone carrying this T cell receptor beta chain occurred many times. Antigen: not known. The germline V and J ends were trimmed by 11 bases and 0 bases, with 23 bases remaining between them. CDR3 length: 17 amino acids. In germline, CDR1 is MDHEN, CDR2 SYDVKM. An approximately 220 ng quantity of DNA, 30,000 to 35,000 T cell genomes, went into the sorted-subset replicate PCRs. Method: immunoSEQ multiplex PCR; TCRdb's copy keeps in-frame clones and lacks some. The sample carries about 1.1 million clones, 70% to 80% recorded once. This sample was taken from a study of shared clonotypes between healthy human individuals. Study observations and caveats: Measured sharing among donors was expected to vary with sequencing depth.

The material sequenced was memory CD4+ T cells from PBMCs. The sample's subset: CD45RA-negative fraction. The source of this sequence is a man between 18 and 35 years old in good health. Some clones in this sample may be carry-over from other donors' samples. V usage is TRBV28 and J usage is TRBJ1-5, with D possibly TRBD1 on 6 matching bases. The CDR3 coding sequence is TGTGCCTACGAGGACAGCCTTCTGGAGGATAGCAATCAGCCCCAGCATTTT. Amino acid sequence: CAYEDSLLEDSNQPQHF.